This T cell receptor (beta chain) was captured by sequencing in a study of glioma-infiltrating T cells. To note about this clonotype: Its antigen remains unknown.

Amplification of TCR alpha and beta CDR3 regions from RNA used iRepertoire nested multiplex PCR. For one-step reverse transcription and amplification, 100-400 ng of tissue mRNA or PBMC total RNA was used. TCRdb re-derived calls from the multiplex PCR reads in MiXCR, one entry per CDR3 protein. The data hold around 150,000 distinct CDR3 sequences, with about two fifths observed a single time. V was clipped by 0 bases and J by 0 bases, with 9 bases between them. The CDR3 is 16 amino acids. The germline gives CDR1 SGHRS, CDR2 YFSETQ. Study-wide results and caveats: CDR3 overlap between tissue and blood was very small. Gliomas, especially low-grade, showed above-expected tissue-blood divergence; non-neoplastic patients showed below.

This clonotype originated in a human donor with low-grade glioma or glioblastoma, undergoing nonglioma brain surgery, or in good health (not recorded which). The genes are TRBV5-1 and TRBJ1-4; D remains unclear. Sequenced material: glioma tissue, nonneoplastic brain tissue, or PBMCs (not recorded which). CDR3 amino acids: CASSLVGIATNEKLFF. CDR3 in DNA: TGCGCCAGCAGCTTGGTAGGGATAGCAACTAATGAAAAACTGTTTTTT.